The T cell receptor beta chain described here comes from a study of shared clonotypes between healthy human individuals. Researchers ran the assay at a deep level. TCRdb's copy holds only in-frame clones and misses some; the assay was immunoSEQ multiplex PCR. The table lists approximately 1.9 million clones, around 93% of them singletons, with about 1.7% in the top ten. Study-level findings and limits: Around 5% of naive CD4 clonotypes were common to a handful of donors. Estimated richness was generally greater in naive than memory subsets.

In germline, CDR1 is MDHEN, CDR2 SYDVKM. V lost 1 base and J lost 2; bases outside the gene matches: 2. The CDR3 sequence is 15 residues long. In regard to this clone: Its antigen is currently unknown.

The naive CD8 population came from CD45RO-negative cells selected for CCR7, without terminally differentiated effector memory CD45RA+ cells. The sequenced sample consisted of naive CD8+ T cells from PBMCs. J is TRBJ2-5 and V is TRBV28, with 9 nucleotides matching TRBD1. The origin of this receptor is a man between 18 and 35 years old in good health. Some clones in this sample may be carry-over from other donors' samples. DNA of the CDR3: TGTGCCAGCAGTTTATATGGACAGGGGCAAGAGACCCAGTACTTC. Translation: CASSLYGQGQETQYF.